This TCR beta chain was documented in a study of T cell changes during pregnancy in multiple sclerosis. The germline CDR1 and CDR2 sequences are MGHRA and YSYEKL. There are 15 residues in the CDR3. V dropped 0 bases and J dropped 4 bases, with 10 bases sitting between them. Data came from immunoSEQ multiplex PCR; TCRdb stores just in-frame clones and leaves some out. Altogether 55,000 to 80,000 clones are present, approximately 93% being singletons, with the ten largest covering 3% to 4%. The chain couples TRBV4-1 to TRBJ2-1; D not certain. This TCR derives from a female donor with multiple sclerosis, enrolled in a pregnancy study. The sample was CD8+ T cells from peripheral blood mononuclear cells, taken in the second trimester of pregnancy. The CDR3 region is CASSQDDPGYNEQFF. In DNA, the CDR3 is TGCGCCAGCAGCCAAGATGACCCGGGTTACAATGAGCAGTTCTTC.